This passage covers 18 T cell receptor beta chains from one sample sequenced in a study of T cell responses to AZD1222 COVID-19 vaccine (dated by TCRdb to the early 2020s). The receptor library was made with the immunoSEQ multiplex PCR assay. TCRdb obtained this table from immuneACCESS and retained in-frame rearrangements with V and J assigned. These tables miss some clones; where compared with another copy, unresolved V genes account for less than half of the shortfall, and the remainder is unexplained. A total of 110,000 or so clones appear in this sample, approximately 91% of them only once. The ten largest clonotypes hold 6.5% to 9.5% of the sample. This sample's time point label indicates: baseline before first vaccination. The material sequenced was peripheral blood, taken on day 0 of AZD1222 vaccination. These receptors were collected from an adult in good health.

The CDR3: CASSRQGNTEAFF. The CDR3 coding sequence is TGTGCCAGCAGTAGACAGGGGAACACTGAAGCTTTCTTT. The V call is TRBV2, the J call TRBJ1-1; 7 bases align to TRBD1. Germline V gene sequence: CDR1 SNHLY, CDR2 FYNNEI. Trimming took 5 bases from V and 1 from J; bases not matched to a gene: 1. This CDR3 has 13 residues.

The gene calls are TRBV18 and TRBJ2-2; 7 bases match TRBD1. The V and J ends lost 3 bases and 4 bases, in that order; junction bases with no gene match: 5. From germline, CDR1 is KGHSH and CDR2 LQKENI. This CDR3 spans 15 amino acids. The CDR3, as DNA: TGTGCCAGCTCACCCATTGGACAGGCCACCGGGGAGCTGTTTTTT. Amino acids: CASSPIGQATGELFF.

The V gene is TRBV10-1, the J gene TRBJ2-3, with D tentatively TRBD1 (6 bases). The CDR3 has 14 residues. Germline V gives CDR1 WNHNN, CDR2 SYGVQD (reference sequence). V was clipped by 3 bases and J by 5 bases, with 12 bases between them. The CDR3 region has the DNA TGCGCCAGCAGTGAACAGGGTCAGGGAGATACGCAGTATTTT. It translates to CASSEQGQGDTQYF.

V usage is TRBV6-1 and J usage is TRBJ1-6, with 10 bases aligning to TRBD1. The CDR3 consists of 16 residues. Trimming cost V 4 bases and J 7 bases; bases outside gene matches: 7. Germline V lookup: CDR1 MNHNS, CDR2 SASEGT. Written as DNA, the CDR3 is TGTGCCAGCAGTGTCGTCGGGACAGGGGCGAATTCACCCCTCCACTTT. Residues: CASSVVGTGANSPLHF.

This chain uses TRBV13 with TRBJ1-1; no clear D. CDR1 is PRHDT and CDR2 is FYEKMQ in the germline V gene (reference sequence). The CDR3 has 13 amino acids. Between the trimmed V and J ends, which lost 3 bases and 6 bases, there was a span of 11 bases. Here the CDR3 DNA reads TGTGCCAGCAGCTTCGGGAGGCAGTCTGAAGCTTTCTTT. Amino acid sequence: CASSFGRQSEAFF. The full variable domain, in which reference TRBV13 and TRBJ1-1 provide the parts outside the CDR3, is AAGVIQSPRHLIKEKRETATLKCYPIPRHDTVYWYQQGPGQDPQFLISFYEKMQSDKGSIPDRFSAQQFSDYHSELNMSSLELGDSALYFCASSFGRQSEAFFGQGTRLTVV.

J is TRBJ1-5 and V is TRBV2; D remains unclear. Between the trimmed V and J ends, which lost 8 bases and 9 bases, there was a span of 11 bases. This CDR3 spans 11 amino acids. In germline, CDR1 is SNHLY, CDR2 FYNNEI. The CDR3, as DNA: TGTGCCAGCGGAACCTCCCGGCCCCAGCATTTT. This gives the protein CASGTSRPQHF. Filled out from reference TRBV2 and TRBJ1-5, the complete variable domain reads EPEVTQTPSHQVTQMGQEVILRCVPISNHLYFYWYRQILGQKVEFLVSFYNNEISEKSEIFDDQFSVERPDGSNFTLKIRSTKLEDSAMYFCASGTSRPQHFGDGTRLSIL.

The chain combines TRBV2 with TRBJ2-2; D perhaps matches TRBD2 (6 bases). CDR3 length: 16 residues. In germline, CDR1 is SNHLY, CDR2 FYNNEI. The germline V and J ends were trimmed by 3 bases and 0 bases, with 11 bases remaining between them. CDR3 in DNA: TGTGCCAGCAGTGAGGGAGGCTTCTCGAACACCGGGGAGCTGTTTTTT. It encodes CASSEGGFSNTGELFF.

V is TRBV6-5 and J is TRBJ1-1; perhaps TRBD1 as D (5 bases). Germline-derived CDR1 and CDR2 are MNHEY and SVGAGI. V lost 2 bases and J lost 7, with 11 bases in between. CDR3 length: 13 amino acids. The CDR3: CASSYRGAGEAFF. For the CDR3, the DNA is TGTGCCAGCAGTTACCGGGGCGCCGGTGAAGCTTTCTTT.

For the CDR3, the DNA is TGTGCCAGCAGCTTATCGGCAGGGTTGGGAAACACCATATATTTT. Translation gives CASSLSAGLGNTIYF. The genes are TRBV7-8 and TRBJ1-3; the D gene is possibly TRBD1 (5 bases). CDR3 length equals 15 residues. With 2 bases removed from V and 4 bases from J, the gap between germline ends came to 12 bases. In germline, CDR1 is SGHVS, CDR2 FQNEAQ. Variable domain in full (rest from reference TRBV7-8 and TRBJ1-3): GAGVSQSPRYKVAKRGQDVALRCDPISGHVSLFWYQQALGQGPEFLTYFQNEAQLDKSGLPSDRFFAERPEGSVSTLKIQRTQQEDSAVYLCASSLSAGLGNTIYFGEGSWLTVV.

This sequence joins TRBV3-1 (or the pseudogene TRBV3-2) and TRBJ2-2, with a possible D match to TRBD1 (5 bases). There are 12 residues in the CDR3. The germline V gene encodes CDR1 LGHDT and CDR2 YNNKEL (reference sequence). V was clipped by 6 bases and J by 6 bases, with 8 bases between them. The CDR3 region has the DNA TGTGCCAGCAGACCACAGGCCGGGGAGCTGTTTTTT. It codes for CASRPQAGELFF.

V is TRBV6-5 and J is TRBJ1-5; 9 bases are shared with TRBD1. Germline V gene sequence: CDR1 MNHEY, CDR2 SVGAGI. The CDR3 spans 13 residues. Germline trimming cut 7 bases from V and 4 bases from J; bases unmatched to any gene: 2. CDR3: CASTGQGNQPQHF. The CDR3, as DNA: TGTGCCAGCACCGGACAGGGGAATCAGCCCCAGCATTTT.

This chain uses TRBV5-1 with TRBJ1-3, with D unresolved. Germline CDR1 is SGHRS and CDR2 is YFSETQ. CDR3 size: 13 residues. V lost 4 bases, J lost 4 bases, and 9 bases lay in between. CDR3 in amino acids: CASSVGRGNTIYF. The CDR3 region has the DNA TGCGCCAGCAGCGTGGGCCGGGGAAACACCATATATTTT.

This clone was seen only once. The rearrangement links TRBV10-2 to TRBJ2-1; D possibly corresponds to TRBD2 (5 bases). This CDR3 comprises 13 residues. Trimming shortened V by 3 bases and J by 7 bases, and 10 bases separated the two germline ends. The V gene's germline CDR1 is WSHSY and CDR2 SAAADI. The CDR3 is CASSDRTGNEQFF. As DNA, the CDR3 is TGCGCCAGCAGTGATCGCACGGGGAATGAGCAGTTCTTC.

This clone has only one observation. J is TRBJ1-1 and V is TRBV11-3; D unresolved. The CDR3 runs to 13 residues. V lost 5 bases to trimming and J lost 3 bases, with 10 bases between them. The V gene's germline CDR1 is SGHNT and CDR2 YENEEA. The CDR3 sequence is CASSPAAHTEAFF. The CDR3 nucleotides are TGTGCCAGCAGCCCGGCGGCCCACACTGAAGCTTTCTTT.

The chain couples TRBV2 to TRBJ2-3, with D possibly TRBD1 on 5 matching bases. Germline values: CDR1 SNHLY, CDR2 FYNNEI. V was cut by 0 bases and J by 9 bases, with 10 bases left in between. This CDR3 region has 13 residues. CDR3 sequence reads: CASSEAQGQTQYF. The CDR3 region has the DNA TGTGCCAGCAGTGAAGCGCAGGGTCAGACGCAGTATTTT.

The chain recombines TRBV7-9 with TRBJ1-2; 11 bases fit TRBD1. The length of the CDR3 is 16 residues. The V and J ends lost 4 bases and 2 bases, in that order; junction bases with no gene match: 6. Germline values: CDR1 SEHNR, CDR2 FQNEAQ (reference sequence). CDR3 sequence reads: CASSSSGTGGNYGYTF. In nucleotides, the CDR3 is TGTGCCAGCAGCTCTTCCGGGACAGGGGGAAACTATGGCTACACCTTC.

The chain uses TRBV5-6 and TRBJ1-1; unclear D gene. The CDR3 runs 11 residues. Trimming left V 0 bases short and J 5 bases short, with 2 bases between. The germline V gene encodes CDR1 SGHDT and CDR2 YYEEEE. The chain's CDR3 is CASSLGTEAFF. The CDR3 DNA sequence: TGTGCCAGCAGCTTGGGAACTGAAGCTTTCTTT.

The genes are TRBV3-1 (or the pseudogene TRBV3-2) and TRBJ2-7; the match to TRBD1 covers 10 bases. CDR1 is LGHDT, CDR2 YNNKEL, per germline (reference sequence). J gave up 2 bases and V 1 base, and 2 bases lay outside the gene matches. This CDR3 contains 15 residues. The CDR3 region is CASSQVGQGAYEQYF. CDR3 coding DNA: TGTGCCAGCAGCCAAGTCGGACAGGGGGCCTACGAGCAGTACTTC.